These T cell receptor beta chains were read from a single sample in a study of control samples from healthy donors and cancer patients. Method: immunoSEQ multiplex PCR; TCRdb's copy keeps in-frame clones and lacks some. The repertoire holds about 110,000 clones, about nine tenths seen once, with roughly 4% in the top ten. The sequenced sample was blood. The receptors originated from a human donor in good health. The donor label of this sample is uncertain. Both conserved end residues are part of each CDR3. The order of the fields is D gene, CDR3 length, V gene, J gene, clone size, CDR3 protein, CDR3 DNA. D genes are given only for firm matches. For some rows the clone size is stated as once, few or many, or as a class when expanded; others skip it.

d_call: .; cdr3_length: 12; v_call: TRBV12-3/TRBV12-4; j_call: TRBJ2-2; clone_size: few; cdr3_aa: CASSRGGGELFF; cdr3_nt: TGTGCCAGCAGTCGAGGAGGAGGGGAGCTGTTTTTT
d_call: TRBD2; cdr3_length: 15; v_call: TRBV6-4; j_call: TRBJ2-1; clone_size: few; cdr3_aa: CASRELAGGSDEQFF; cdr3_nt: TGTGCCAGCAGGGAACTAGCGGGGGGTAGTGATGAGCAGTTCTTC
d_call: TRBD1; cdr3_length: 13; v_call: TRBV7-8; j_call: TRBJ1-5; clone_size: .; cdr3_aa: CASSSDRVQPQHF; cdr3_nt: TGTGCCAGCAGCTCCGACAGGGTTCAGCCCCAGCATTTT
d_call: .; cdr3_length: 13; v_call: TRBV18; j_call: TRBJ2-2; clone_size: .; cdr3_aa: CASSPVNTGELFF; cdr3_nt: TGTGCCAGCTCACCAGTGAACACCGGGGAGCTGTTTTTT
d_call: TRBD1; cdr3_length: 15; v_call: TRBV27; j_call: TRBJ1-3; clone_size: once; cdr3_aa: CASSWTGVAGNTIYF; cdr3_nt: TGTGCCAGCAGCTGGACAGGGGTTGCCGGAAACACCATATATTTT
d_call: TRBD1; cdr3_length: 15; v_call: TRBV6-1; j_call: TRBJ2-3; clone_size: few; cdr3_aa: CASSEGTGGTDTQYF; cdr3_nt: TGTGCCAGCAGTGAAGGGACAGGGGGCACAGATACGCAGTATTTT
d_call: .; cdr3_length: 11; v_call: TRBV6-5; j_call: TRBJ2-7; clone_size: .; cdr3_aa: CASSYDYEQYF; cdr3_nt: TGTGCCAGCAGTTACGATTACGAGCAGTACTTC
d_call: .; cdr3_length: 14; v_call: TRBV6-5; j_call: TRBJ2-5; clone_size: few; cdr3_aa: CASRQTEGSGTQYF; cdr3_nt: TGTGCCAGCAGGCAAACAGAGGGCTCAGGGACCCAGTACTTC
d_call: .; cdr3_length: 15; v_call: TRBV30; j_call: TRBJ1-5; clone_size: .; cdr3_aa: CAWSNRQFSNQPQHF; cdr3_nt: TGTGCCTGGAGTAACAGACAGTTTAGCAATCAGCCCCAGCATTTT
d_call: .; cdr3_length: 17; v_call: TRBV6-2/TRBV6-3; j_call: TRBJ2-2; clone_size: .; cdr3_aa: CASSYRTYGGQAGELFF; cdr3_nt: TGTGCCAGCAGTTACCGGACTTACGGGGGGCAAGCCGGGGAGCTGTTTTTT
d_call: TRBD1; cdr3_length: 15; v_call: TRBV7-9; j_call: TRBJ1-4; clone_size: .; cdr3_aa: CASSLSGGFLEKLFF; cdr3_nt: TGTGCCAGCAGCCTTTCAGGGGGTTTTCTGGAAAAACTGTTTTTT
d_call: .; cdr3_length: 14; v_call: TRBV28; j_call: TRBJ2-7; clone_size: .; cdr3_aa: CASSFTGTTYEQYF; cdr3_nt: TGTGCCAGCAGTTTTACCGGGACCACCTACGAGCAGTACTTC
d_call: .; cdr3_length: 14; v_call: TRBV30; j_call: TRBJ2-3; clone_size: .; cdr3_aa: CAWSVYQYTDTQYF; cdr3_nt: TGTGCCTGGAGTGTATACCAATACACAGATACGCAGTATTTT
d_call: TRBD1; cdr3_length: 11; v_call: TRBV20-1; j_call: TRBJ2-1; clone_size: .; cdr3_aa: CSGGQHDEQFF; cdr3_nt: TGCAGTGGGGGACAGCACGATGAGCAGTTCTTC
d_call: .; cdr3_length: 13; v_call: TRBV20-1; j_call: TRBJ1-1; clone_size: .; cdr3_aa: CSASGGTNTEAFF; cdr3_nt: TGCAGTGCTAGTGGGGGGACGAACACTGAAGCTTTCTTT
d_call: TRBD1; cdr3_length: 14; v_call: TRBV12-5; j_call: TRBJ2-3; clone_size: .; cdr3_aa: CASGRDSHTDTQYF; cdr3_nt: TGTGCTAGTGGACGGGACAGCCACACAGATACGCAGTATTTT
d_call: TRBD1; cdr3_length: 14; v_call: TRBV4-2; j_call: TRBJ2-2; clone_size: .; cdr3_aa: CASSLGQGSGELFF; cdr3_nt: TGTGCCAGCAGCCTCGGACAGGGGTCCGGGGAGCTGTTTTTT
d_call: TRBD1; cdr3_length: 14; v_call: TRBV12-5; j_call: TRBJ2-3; clone_size: .; cdr3_aa: CASAEGQGRDTQYF; cdr3_nt: TGTGCTAGTGCCGAGGGACAGGGGAGAGATACGCAGTATTTT
d_call: .; cdr3_length: 14; v_call: TRBV5-5; j_call: TRBJ1-3; clone_size: .; cdr3_aa: CASSSRDGTNTIYF; cdr3_nt: TGTGCCAGCAGCTCGCGGGACGGAACTAACACCATATATTTT
d_call: .; cdr3_length: 14; v_call: TRBV5-4; j_call: TRBJ1-1; clone_size: once; cdr3_aa: CASSQREGRGKAFF; cdr3_nt: TGTGCCAGCAGCCAACGGGAGGGGCGCGGTAAAGCTTTCTTT
d_call: .; cdr3_length: 13; v_call: TRBV18; j_call: TRBJ1-2; clone_size: .; cdr3_aa: CASKPGPNYGYTF; cdr3_nt: TGTGCCAGCAAACCAGGTCCTAACTATGGCTACACCTTC
d_call: .; cdr3_length: 14; v_call: TRBV9; j_call: TRBJ1-6; clone_size: .; cdr3_aa: CASSVSGVSSPLHF; cdr3_nt: TGTGCCAGCAGCGTATCAGGGGTCAGTTCACCCCTCCACTTT
d_call: .; cdr3_length: 14; v_call: TRBV12-5; j_call: TRBJ1-3; clone_size: .; cdr3_aa: CASGLRGSGNTIYF; cdr3_nt: TGTGCTAGTGGTTTGAGAGGGTCTGGAAACACCATATATTTT
d_call: TRBD1; cdr3_length: 14; v_call: TRBV5-6; j_call: TRBJ1-5; clone_size: .; cdr3_aa: CASSWTGGNQPQHF; cdr3_nt: TGTGCCAGCAGCTGGACAGGGGGGAATCAGCCCCAGCATTTT
d_call: .; cdr3_length: 14; v_call: TRBV11-3; j_call: TRBJ2-5; clone_size: .; cdr3_aa: CASSLTRNQETQYF; cdr3_nt: TGTGCCAGCAGCTTAACAAGGAATCAAGAGACCCAGTACTTC
d_call: TRBD2; cdr3_length: 16; v_call: TRBV25-1; j_call: TRBJ2-3; clone_size: .; cdr3_aa: CASRSGEGLIVDTQYF; cdr3_nt: TGTGCCAGCAGGTCGGGGGAGGGTTTGATAGTGGATACGCAGTATTTT
d_call: .; cdr3_length: 15; v_call: TRBV11-2; j_call: TRBJ1-3; clone_size: .; cdr3_aa: CASSYGTGSGNTIYF; cdr3_nt: TGTGCCAGCAGCTATGGTACAGGCTCTGGAAACACCATATATTTT
d_call: .; cdr3_length: 12; v_call: TRBV21-1; j_call: TRBJ1-2; clone_size: few; cdr3_aa: CASSNLYYGYTF; cdr3_nt: TGTGCCAGCAGCAATTTGTACTATGGCTACACCTTC
d_call: .; cdr3_length: 15; v_call: TRBV7-6; j_call: TRBJ2-4; clone_size: .; cdr3_aa: CASSPSWGGANIQYF; cdr3_nt: TGTGCCAGCAGCCCGAGCTGGGGGGGCGCCAACATTCAGTACTTC
d_call: TRBD2; cdr3_length: 16; v_call: TRBV6-1; j_call: TRBJ2-1; clone_size: .; cdr3_aa: CASSESQGGGASEQFF; cdr3_nt: TGTGCCAGCAGTGAATCCCAAGGCGGGGGGGCCAGCGAGCAGTTCTTC
d_call: .; cdr3_length: 14; v_call: TRBV19; j_call: TRBJ2-5; clone_size: .; cdr3_aa: CASTLSGTTGTQYF; cdr3_nt: TGTGCCAGCACCCTCTCCGGGACCACGGGGACCCAGTACTTC
d_call: .; cdr3_length: 14; v_call: TRBV6-5; j_call: TRBJ1-3; clone_size: .; cdr3_aa: CASRDSYSGNTIYF; cdr3_nt: TGTGCCAGCAGGGACAGCTACTCTGGAAACACCATATATTTT
d_call: .; cdr3_length: 12; v_call: TRBV13; j_call: TRBJ2-3; clone_size: .; cdr3_aa: CASSLILGAQYF; cdr3_nt: TGTGCCAGCAGCTTAATTCTGGGGGCGCAGTATTTT
d_call: TRBD1; cdr3_length: 14; v_call: TRBV10-2; j_call: TRBJ1-1; clone_size: .; cdr3_aa: CASSAGQGRTEAFF; cdr3_nt: TGCGCCAGCAGTGCGGGACAGGGAAGGACTGAAGCTTTCTTT
d_call: .; cdr3_length: 16; v_call: TRBV6-2/TRBV6-3; j_call: TRBJ1-1; clone_size: once; cdr3_aa: CASSYSTPPRGTEAFF; cdr3_nt: TGTGCCAGCAGTTATTCGACGCCACCTCGAGGCACTGAAGCTTTCTTT
d_call: .; cdr3_length: 15; v_call: TRBV10-3; j_call: TRBJ1-2; clone_size: .; cdr3_aa: CAISESAAANYGYTF; cdr3_nt: TGTGCCATCAGTGAGTCGGCGGCAGCTAACTATGGCTACACCTTC
d_call: .; cdr3_length: 15; v_call: TRBV21-1; j_call: TRBJ2-2; clone_size: .; cdr3_aa: CASSKDGVNTGELFF; cdr3_nt: TGTGCCAGCAGCAAGGATGGGGTGAACACCGGGGAGCTGTTTTTT
d_call: .; cdr3_length: 12; v_call: TRBV7-8; j_call: TRBJ1-1; clone_size: .; cdr3_aa: CASSMASVEAFF; cdr3_nt: TGTGCCAGCAGCATGGCATCCGTTGAAGCTTTCTTT
d_call: .; cdr3_length: 14; v_call: TRBV15; j_call: TRBJ1-6; clone_size: .; cdr3_aa: CATSTGREGSPLHF; cdr3_nt: TGTGCCACCAGCACAGGGCGGGAAGGTTCACCCCTCCACTTT
d_call: TRBD1; cdr3_length: 15; v_call: TRBV6-5; j_call: TRBJ1-5; clone_size: .; cdr3_aa: CASSPTDRGVQPQHF; cdr3_nt: TGTGCCAGCAGTCCGACCGACAGGGGGGTTCAGCCCCAGCATTTT